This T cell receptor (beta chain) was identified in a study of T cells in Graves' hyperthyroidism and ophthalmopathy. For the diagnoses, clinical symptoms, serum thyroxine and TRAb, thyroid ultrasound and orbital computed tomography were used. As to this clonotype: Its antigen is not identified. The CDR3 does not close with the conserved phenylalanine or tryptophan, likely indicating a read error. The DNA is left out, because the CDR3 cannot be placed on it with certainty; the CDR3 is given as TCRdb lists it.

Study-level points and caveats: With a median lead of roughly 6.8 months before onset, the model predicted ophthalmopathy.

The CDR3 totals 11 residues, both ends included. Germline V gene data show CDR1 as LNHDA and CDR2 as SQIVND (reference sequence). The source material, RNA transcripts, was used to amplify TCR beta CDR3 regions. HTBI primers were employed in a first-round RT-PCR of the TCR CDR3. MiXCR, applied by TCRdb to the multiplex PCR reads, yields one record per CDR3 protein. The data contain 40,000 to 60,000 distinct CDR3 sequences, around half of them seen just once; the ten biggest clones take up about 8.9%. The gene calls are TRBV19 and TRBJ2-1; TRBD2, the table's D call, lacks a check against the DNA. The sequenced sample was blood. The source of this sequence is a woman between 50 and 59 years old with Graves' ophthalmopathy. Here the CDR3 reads CASSIVAGLAG.